This entry features one TCR beta chain sequence. Its target is not known. The study ran its PCR with 60 Vbeta and 13 Jbeta primers. TCRdb keeps only in-frame clones here, not all; method: immunoSEQ multiplex PCR. The sample has over 150,000 clones, 75% seen once; the top ten hold roughly 5%. The sample comes from a study of cytomegalovirus exposure and HLA in healthy donors. Study findings and constraints: Sequencing depth across donors, presence/absence analyses assumed, was roughly uniform. In a later analysis, compared with equally common non-associated chains, HLA-associated beta chains were more expanded.

Sequenced sample: PBMCs. The clonotype originates from a male donor in good health and CMV-seronegative.

CDR3 protein: CASSLPGGERFYGYTF. CDR3 sequence (DNA): TGTGCCAGCAGTCTGCCGGGGGGGGAACGCTTCTATGGCTACACCTTC. The V and J genes are TRBV2 and TRBJ1-2; tentatively, D is TRBD1 (5 bases). The CDR3 totals 16 residues. The germline V gene has CDR1 SNHLY and CDR2 FYNNEI. Trimming left V 5 bases short and J 4 bases short, with 20 bases between.